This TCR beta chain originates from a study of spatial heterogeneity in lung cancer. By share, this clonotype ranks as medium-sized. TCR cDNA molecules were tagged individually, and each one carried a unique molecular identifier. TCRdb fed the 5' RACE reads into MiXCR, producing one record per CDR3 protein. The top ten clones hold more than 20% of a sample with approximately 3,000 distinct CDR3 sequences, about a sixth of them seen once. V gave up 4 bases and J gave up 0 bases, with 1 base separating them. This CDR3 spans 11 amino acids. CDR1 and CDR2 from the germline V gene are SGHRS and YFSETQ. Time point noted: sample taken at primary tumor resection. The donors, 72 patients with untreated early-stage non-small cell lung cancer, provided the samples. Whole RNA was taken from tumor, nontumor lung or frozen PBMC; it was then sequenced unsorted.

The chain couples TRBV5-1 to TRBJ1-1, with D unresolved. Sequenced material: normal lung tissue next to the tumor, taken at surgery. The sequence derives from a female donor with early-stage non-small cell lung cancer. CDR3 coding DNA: TGCGCCAGCAGCATGAACACTGAAGCTTTCTTT. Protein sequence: CASSMNTEAFF. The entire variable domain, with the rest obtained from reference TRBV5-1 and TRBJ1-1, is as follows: KAGVTQTPRYLIKTRGQQVTLSCSPISGHRSVSWYQQTPGQGLQFLFEYFSETQRNKGNFPGRFSGRQFSNSRSEMNVSTLELGDSALYLCASSMNTEAFFGQGTRLTVV.